The 3 T cell receptor beta chains presented below share a single source sample, sequenced in a study of cytomegalovirus exposure and HLA in healthy donors. Both 60 Vbeta primers and 13 Jbeta primers went into the PCR. The table came from immunoSEQ multiplex PCR; TCRdb's copy has only in-frame clones and leaves some out. Of roughly 170,000 clones detected, 75% to 85% appear once; the ten largest clones hold around 1.2%. Sequencing input: PBMCs. Every receptor here comes from a girl aged 2 to 10 in good health and CMV-seropositive.

The chain employs TRBV28 and TRBJ2-2; a weak D match, TRBD2 (5 bases). V was pared by 5 bases and J by 6 bases, with 10 bases between. CDR1 MDHEN and CDR2 SYDVKM come from the germline V gene. The CDR3 totals 13 residues. The CDR3 reads CASSHPEAGELFF. The CDR3 DNA is TGTGCCAGCAGTCACCCGGAGGCCGGGGAGCTGTTTTTT.

The J gene is TRBJ2-1, the V gene TRBV5-5, with 8 bases that match TRBD1. V trimming: 1 base; J trimming: 6 bases; junction bases outside the gene matches: 12. The CDR3 has 17 residues. From germline, CDR1 is SGHKS and CDR2 YYEKEE (reference sequence). CDR3 protein: CASSLRPFGQGSNEQFF. CDR3 DNA sequence: TGTGCCAGCAGCTTGCGGCCGTTTGGACAGGGTAGCAATGAGCAGTTCTTC.

This chain links TRBV27 with TRBJ2-7; the match to TRBD1 covers 7 bases. CDR1 is MNHEY, CDR2 SMNVEV, per germline (reference sequence). CDR3 length: 15 residues. V lost 5 bases and J lost 0; bases outside the gene matches: 7. The CDR3 region is CASSPQGIYSYEQYF. CDR3 DNA: TGTGCCAGCAGTCCACAGGGGATATACTCCTACGAGCAGTACTTC.